This TCR beta chain emerged from a study of CD8 T cells in ankylosing spondylitis. Study outcomes and limitations: It appeared that ankylosing spondylitis blood was characterized by a TCR beta motif of under ten highly homologous variants. Matched ankylosing spondylitis synovial fluid reportedly contained a significantly enriched population of disease-linked clones.

By share, this clonotype counts as medium-sized. Its specificity is not known. This CDR3 comprises 16 residues. CDR1 and CDR2 from the germline V gene are SGHRS and YFSETQ. The V segment lost 0 bases and the J segment 6 bases; nucleotides outside the gene matches: 10. Molecular-barcoded quantitative 5'-RACE produced these TCR beta libraries. TCRdb called the 5' RACE reads again in MiXCR, with one record for every CDR3 protein. The sample records about 480,000 distinct CDR3 sequences, 17% being singletons. This chain connects TRBV5-1 to TRBJ2-7, with TRBD1 matching over 9 bases. The source is a male donor with ankylosing spondylitis. Material: blood, either unsorted or a sorted T cell fraction (not recorded which). The CDR3 spells CASSLEAGQGIGEQYF. The CDR3, as DNA: TGCGCCAGCAGCTTGGAGGCGGGACAGGGTATCGGCGAGCAGTACTTC.